The 14 T cell receptor beta chains below all came from one sample that was sequenced in a study of blood T cells in healthy people across ages. It was with a sample-barcoded 5' primer and a J-beta primer mix that a second PCR of about 6 to 11 cycles was run. MiXCR, run by TCRdb on the 5' RACE reads, gives a single entry per CDR3 protein. The sample holds roughly 1.7 million distinct CDR3 sequences; 34% are singletons and the top ten take approximately 10%. The sample taken for sequencing was blood. These TCRs come from a woman aged 25 to 39 in good health.

The chain uses TRBV6-1 and TRBJ1-2, with D possibly matching TRBD1 (5 bases). Deletions cut 4 bases from V and 4 bases from J, with 13 bases between. The CDR3 loop spans 14 amino acids. The germline CDR1 and CDR2 sequences are MNHNS and SASEGT. The CDR3 is CASSAGREPYGYTF. The CDR3, as DNA: TGTGCCAGCAGTGCCGGCAGGGAGCCCTATGGCTACACCTTC.

J is TRBJ2-7 and V is TRBV6-1; 9 positions agree with TRBD2. This CDR3 region has 15 residues. Germline V gives CDR1 MNHNS, CDR2 SASEGT. V was pared by 6 bases and J by 0 bases, with 6 bases of the junction left unmatched. CDR3 in amino acids: CASRISGGSSYEQYF. CDR3 nucleotide sequence: TGTGCCAGCAGGATTAGCGGGGGAAGCTCCTACGAGCAGTACTTC.

CDR3 residues: CSVGVTGELFF. CDR3 nucleotide sequence: TGCAGCGTTGGTGTTACCGGGGAGCTGTTTTTT. This chain connects TRBV29-1 to TRBJ2-2; D unclear. Trimming left V 4 bases short and J 5 bases short, with 5 bases between. The CDR3 is made up of 11 amino acids. CDR1 and CDR2 from the germline V gene are SQVTM and ANQGSEA.

This clonotype appeared once. The chain has TRBV20-1 and TRBJ2-5; the match to TRBD1 covers 7 bases. The CDR3 is 13 amino acids. V shed 2 bases, J shed 11 bases, and the junction held 11 bases outside the gene matches. CDR1 is DFQATT, CDR2 SNEGSKA, per germline (reference sequence). CDR3 nucleotides: TGCAGTGCTAGATGGACAGGATTCTACGGGCAGTACTTC. It yields the protein CSARWTGFYGQYF.

A remark on this clonotype: A much larger clone differs from this one at a single base, so this may be a read error. V and J are TRBV15 and TRBJ2-6; D remains unclear. The CDR3 contains 14 residues. Germline values: CDR1 LNHNV, CDR2 YYDKDF (reference sequence). V gave up 4 bases and J gave up 1 base, with 5 bases separating them. In DNA, the CDR3 is TGTGCCACCAGCAAAGCATCTGGGGCCAACGTCCTGACTTTC. Protein product: CATSKASGANVLTF.

The chain joins TRBV12-5 to TRBJ2-3; 8 nucleotides line up with TRBD2. Losses at the gene ends were 6 bases for V and 5 bases for J; bases not matched to a gene: 7. CDR3 size: 14 residues. Germline CDR1 reads LGHNT; CDR2 reads FRNRAP. CDR3 region: CASGRGGLRDTQYF. The DNA of the CDR3 is TGTGCTAGTGGACGGGGGGGCCTGAGAGATACGCAGTATTTT. The full variable domain, in which reference TRBV12-5 and TRBJ2-3 provide the parts outside the CDR3, is DARVTQTPRHKVTEMGQEVTMRCQPILGHNTVFWYRQTMMQGLELLAYFRNRAPLDDSGMPKDRFSAEMPDATLATLKIQPSEPRDSAVYFCASGRGGLRDTQYFGPGTRLTVL.

This chain connects TRBV5-1 to TRBJ1-2, with 12 bases aligning to TRBD1. The CDR3 runs 18 residues. V shed 4 bases, J shed 8 bases, and the junction held 18 bases outside the gene matches. Germline lookup yields CDR1 SGHRS and CDR2 YFSETQ. The CDR3 here is CASSPGFGTGGAEGGYTF. Written as DNA, the CDR3 is TGCGCCAGCAGCCCGGGCTTCGGGACAGGGGGCGCAGAGGGGGGCTACACCTTC.

This clonotype was seen a few times. The CDR3 protein is CASSQRGQPSTDTQYF. CDR3 DNA: TGTGCCAGCAGTCAACGGGGACAGCCAAGCACAGATACGCAGTATTTT. The chain employs TRBV11-2 and TRBJ2-3; 7 bases align to TRBD1. Losses at the gene ends were 6 bases for V and 0 bases for J; bases not matched to a gene: 9. CDR3 size: 16 residues. Germline lookup yields CDR1 SGHAT and CDR2 FQNNGV. Full variable domain (remainder filled in from reference TRBV11-2 and TRBJ2-3): EAGVAQSPRYKIIEKRQSVAFWCNPISGHATLYWYQQILGQGPKLLIQFQNNGVVDDSQLPKDRFSAERLKGVDSTLKIQPAKLEDSAVYLCASSQRGQPSTDTQYFGPGTRLTVL.

The chain links TRBV20-1 to TRBJ2-7; D might be TRBD1 (6 bases). V lost 6 bases and J 0 bases, leaving 21 bases between the germline ends. This CDR3 region has 16 residues. Germline V CDR1 and CDR2: DFQATT, SNEGSKA (reference sequence). CDR3 amino acids: CSAPSWGQGSSYEQYF. CDR3 coding DNA: TGCAGTGCCCCATCCTGGGGCCAGGGGAGCTCCTACGAGCAGTACTTC.

The chain combines TRBV2 with TRBJ1-2; 8 nucleotides align to TRBD1. The germline CDR1 and CDR2 sequences are SNHLY and FYNNEI. This CDR3 has 15 amino acids. Trimming cost V 2 bases and J 2 bases; bases outside gene matches: 4. CDR3 in amino acids: CASSELPGGNYGYTF. The CDR3 nucleotides read TGTGCCAGCAGTGAACTCCCAGGGGGCAACTATGGCTACACCTTC.

The gene calls are TRBV20-1 and TRBJ1-5, with 8 positions matching TRBD1. CDR1 and CDR2 from the germline V gene are DFQATT and SNEGSKA (reference sequence). The CDR3 extends over 14 amino acids. Unmatched junction bases numbered 4, after V lost 6 bases and J lost 0 bases. In nucleotides, the CDR3 is TGCAGTGCCAGGACAGGGACTAGCAATCAGCCCCAGCATTTT. It specifies CSARTGTSNQPQHF.

The chain uses TRBV30 and TRBJ2-4; the D is unclear. Between the trimmed V and J ends, which lost 5 bases and 8 bases, there was a span of 7 bases. This CDR3 spans 10 amino acids. In germline, CDR1 is GTSNPN, CDR2 SVGIG (reference sequence). The CDR3 spells CAWGRDIQYF. The CDR3 DNA is TGTGCCTGGGGAAGGGACATTCAGTACTTC.

V is TRBV12-3 or TRBV12-4 and J is TRBJ2-3; a possible D gene is TRBD2 (5 bases). V was clipped by 6 bases and J by 5 bases, with 18 bases between them. The CDR3 is 15 amino acids. CDR3 nucleotides: TGTGCCAGCAGCCCCGATAGCGCAGCAGGAGATACGCAGTATTTT. As protein: CASSPDSAAGDTQYF.

This clonotype appeared a few times. This rearrangement joins TRBV10-3 to TRBJ2-7; D uncertain. There are 12 residues in the CDR3. V was trimmed by 5 bases and J by 1 base, leaving 6 bases between them. Per germline, CDR1 ENHRY and CDR2 SYGVKD. The CDR3 loop reads CAISPSSYEQYF. CDR3 bases: TGTGCCATCAGTCCATCTTCCTACGAGCAGTACTTC.